These 2 T cell receptor beta chains were all obtained from the same sample, sequenced in a study of blood T cell repertoires in COVID-19. Some clones are missing from TCRdb's copy, which holds only in-frame ones; the method was immunoSEQ multiplex PCR. The table lists roughly 250,000 clones, about 91% of them singletons. The sequenced sample was PBMCs or T cells enriched from blood (not recorded which). These receptors were collected from a woman in her 40s with acute COVID-19.

The J gene is TRBJ1-5, the V gene TRBV30; tentatively, D is TRBD1 (5 bases). The germline CDR1 and CDR2 sequences are GTSNPN and SVGIG (reference sequence). Deletions cut 4 bases from V and 3 bases from J, with 10 bases between. This CDR3 region has 13 residues. The DNA of the CDR3 is TGTGCCTGGAACAAGGGGAACAATCAGCCCCAGCATTTT. This translates into CAWNKGNNQPQHF.

The chain combines TRBV30 with TRBJ2-7; D is possibly TRBD2 (6 bases). CDR3 length: 13 residues. CDR1 is GTSNPN, CDR2 SVGIG, per germline (reference sequence). Trimming took off 0 bases at V and 9 bases at J, with 15 bases between the two ends. The CDR3 DNA follows: TGTGCCTGGAGTGTACAGCCAGCCGGGGGGCAGTACTTC. This encodes CAWSVQPAGGQYF.